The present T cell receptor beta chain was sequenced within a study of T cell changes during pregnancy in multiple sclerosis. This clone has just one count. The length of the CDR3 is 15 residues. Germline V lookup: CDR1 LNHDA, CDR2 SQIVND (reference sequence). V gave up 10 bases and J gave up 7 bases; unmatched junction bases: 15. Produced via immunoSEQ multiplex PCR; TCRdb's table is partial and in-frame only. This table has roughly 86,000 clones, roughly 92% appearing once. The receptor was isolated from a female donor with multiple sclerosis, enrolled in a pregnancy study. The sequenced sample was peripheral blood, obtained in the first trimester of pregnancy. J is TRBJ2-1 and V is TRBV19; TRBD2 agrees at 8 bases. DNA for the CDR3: TGTGCCACCACGGGGACGGGAGGGCCTAGTAATGAGCAGTTCTTC. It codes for CATTGTGGPSNEQFF.